The 22 T cell receptor beta chains presented below share a single source sample, sequenced in a study of shared clonotypes between healthy human individuals. TCRdb keeps only in-frame clones here, not all; method: immunoSEQ multiplex PCR. Counted here are 450,000 to 500,000 clones, 81% occurring once; the ten biggest clones make up approximately 11%. Specimen: PBMCs. The source is a woman aged 40 to 50 in good health. Some clones in this sample may be carry-over from other donors' samples.

The chain combines TRBV11-3 with TRBJ2-3; TRBD2 matches at 12 bases. The CDR3 has 15 residues. Losses at the gene ends were 5 bases for V and 6 bases for J; bases not matched to a gene: 6. The germline gives CDR1 SGHNT, CDR2 YENEEA. In nucleotides, the CDR3 is TGTGCCAGCAGCGCGGGACTAGCGGGCAGGGATACGCAGTATTTT. It translates to CASSAGLAGRDTQYF. The entire variable domain, with the rest obtained from reference TRBV11-3 and TRBJ2-3, is as follows: EAGVVQSPRYKIIEKKQPVAFWCNPISGHNTLYWYLQNLGQGPELLIRYENEEAVDDSQLPKDRFSAERLKGVDSTLKIQPAELGDSAVYLCASSAGLAGRDTQYFGPGTRLTVL.

The chain joins TRBV28 to TRBJ2-1, with TRBD2 as a possible D gene (5 bases). The CDR3 consists of 16 residues. Germline assignment: CDR1 MDHEN and CDR2 SYDVKM. Trimming took off 0 bases at V and 9 bases at J, with 18 bases between the two ends. CDR3 in DNA: TGTGCCAGCAGTTTATGGACAAACGGACTTCGGCCTGAGCAGTTCTTC. This codes for CASSLWTNGLRPEQFF.

Worth noting for this clone: A far larger clone is one base from this, pointing to a likely read error. Other nucleotide sequences in the sample specify the same CDR3. V gene TRBV2 combines with J gene TRBJ1-1, with 7 bases fitting TRBD1. CDR1 SNHLY and CDR2 FYNNEI come from the germline V gene. The CDR3 consists of 12 residues. With V trimmed by 4 bases and J by 8 bases, 4 bases remained unmatched. CDR3 amino acids: CASSGGGTEAFF. The CDR3 nucleotides are TGTGCCAGCAGTGGAGGGGGCACCGAAGCTTTCTTT.

This clone was recorded only once. The CDR3 coding sequence is TGTGCCTCCGACGATGGGGAGCAGTACTTC. Its translation is CASDDGEQYF. The V call is TRBV2, the J call TRBJ2-7, with D unclear. The germline V and J ends were trimmed by 11 bases and 7 bases, with 12 bases remaining between them. Germline CDR1 is SNHLY and CDR2 is FYNNEI. This CDR3 region has 10 residues.

In its sample, this clone was seen a few times. CDR3 residues: CASTLEPLNTEAFF. The CDR3 DNA is TGTGCCAGCACCCTGGAACCTCTGAACACTGAAGCTTTCTTT. The J gene is TRBJ1-1, the V gene TRBV6-5; D is unresolved. The germline gives CDR1 MNHEY, CDR2 SVGAGI. Trimming removed 7 bases from V and 0 bases from J, with 12 bases in between. This CDR3 is built from 14 residues.

About this clone: Given a far larger clone just one base away, this is likely a sequencing read error. The J gene is TRBJ1-1, the V gene TRBV28; TRBD1 might be the D (6 bases). In germline, CDR1 is MDHEN, CDR2 SYDVKM. The CDR3 has 14 amino acids. The CDR3 sequence is CASSAGTSNTESFF. The CDR3, as DNA: TGTGCCAGCAGTGCCGGGACATCGAACACTGAATCTTTCTTT.

V is TRBV5-1 and J is TRBJ2-4; the match to TRBD1 covers 7 bases. The trim removed 4 bases at V and 4 bases at J, leaving 5 bases unmatched. Germline assignment: CDR1 SGHRS and CDR2 YFSETQ. The CDR3 extends over 14 amino acids. The CDR3 loop is CASSTGTAKNIQYF. The DNA for the CDR3 is TGCGCCAGCAGCACCGGGACAGCGAAAAACATTCAGTACTTC.

The chain joins TRBV5-6 to TRBJ2-7; 7 bases map to TRBD1. CDR1 and CDR2 from the germline V gene are SGHDT and YYEEEE. The CDR3 is made up of 15 amino acids. V trimming: 2 bases; J trimming: 2 bases; junction bases outside the gene matches: 7. The CDR3 here is CASSFQFDRAYEQYF. The DNA for the CDR3 is TGTGCCAGCAGCTTTCAATTCGACAGGGCCTACGAGCAGTACTTC.

The chain uses TRBV18 and TRBJ2-2; 7 bases fit TRBD1. V lost 4 bases and J lost 0; bases outside the gene matches: 5. Per germline, CDR1 KGHSH and CDR2 LQKENI. The CDR3 sequence is 16 residues long. The CDR3 nucleotides read TGTGCCAGCTCACGGGGACAGACTGCGAACACCGGGGAGCTGTTTTTT. It encodes CASSRGQTANTGELFF.

The chain is built from TRBV11-1 and TRBJ1-1, with 7 bases lining up with TRBD1. Germline V CDR1 and CDR2: SGHAT, FQDESV (reference sequence). There are 14 residues in the CDR3. The V and J ends lost 5 bases and 3 bases, in that order; junction bases with no gene match: 6. CDR3 amino acids: CASSRRGQHTEAFF. In DNA, the CDR3 is TGTGCCAGCAGCAGGAGGGGACAGCACACTGAAGCTTTCTTT.

The chain has TRBV27 and TRBJ2-1; TRBD2 agrees at 10 bases. CDR3 length: 16 amino acids. The germline V gene encodes CDR1 MNHEY and CDR2 SMNVEV (reference sequence). J lost 5 bases, V lost 2 bases, and 6 bases had no gene match. The DNA for the CDR3 is TGTGCCAGCAGTTTAGCAGCGGGAGGGGTTGACAATGAGCAGTTCTTC. Its protein is CASSLAAGGVDNEQFF.

About this clone itself: Different DNA sequences within this sample yield the same CDR3. The V call is TRBV7-9, the J call TRBJ2-5; D possibly corresponds to TRBD2 (5 bases). Per germline, CDR1 SEHNR and CDR2 FQNEAQ (reference sequence). V was cut by 2 bases and J by 5 bases, with 9 bases left in between. This CDR3 has 13 residues. Written as DNA, the CDR3 is TGTGCCAGCAGCTTATTGGGAGCGGAGACCCAGTACTTC. Protein sequence: CASSLLGAETQYF.

This sequence joins TRBV2 and TRBJ1-5; 10 bases match TRBD1. The CDR3 is made up of 17 amino acids. CDR1 SNHLY and CDR2 FYNNEI come from the germline V gene. With 6 bases clipped from V and 0 bases from J, the junction kept 8 bases outside the gene matches. The DNA of the CDR3 is TGTGCCAGCAGACCGGGACAGGGGCCTTATAGCAATCAGCCCCAGCATTTT. Protein sequence: CASRPGQGPYSNQPQHF.

The V and J genes are TRBV19 and TRBJ2-7, with TRBD1 identical over 8 bases. V lost 4 bases and J lost 4; bases outside the gene matches: 3. The CDR3 runs 13 residues. The germline V gene has CDR1 LNHDA and CDR2 SQIVND (reference sequence). CDR3 DNA: TGTGCCAGTAGTAGCGACAGGGGTTACGAGCAGTACTTC. Amino acids: CASSSDRGYEQYF.

The chain is built from TRBV19 and TRBJ1-2, with D tentatively TRBD1 (5 bases). V shed 7 bases and J shed 5 bases, with 17 bases lying between them. The V gene's germline CDR1 is LNHDA and CDR2 SQIVND (reference sequence). This CDR3 contains 14 residues. CDR3 bases: TGTGCCAGTACCCAGGGTCTGTTGCCATATGGCTACACCTTC. Protein product: CASTQGLLPYGYTF.

Note on this clone: A read error is the likely source, as a far larger clone sits one nucleotide away. V usage is TRBV11-3 and J usage is TRBJ2-2; D tentatively fits TRBD1 or TRBD2 (5 bases each). V lost 0 bases and J 3 bases, leaving 5 bases between the germline ends. The CDR3 spans 14 residues. CDR1 and CDR2 (germline): SGHNT, YENEEA. CDR3 bases: TGTGCCAGCAGCTTAGAGGGGGACACCGGGGAGCTGTTTTTT. This gives the protein CASSLEGDTGELFF.

The chain has TRBV7-9 and TRBJ1-5; 7 positions match TRBD1. Germline CDR1 and CDR2: SEHNR and FQNEAQ (reference sequence). The V and J ends lost 7 bases and 4 bases, in that order; junction bases with no gene match: 10. The CDR3 totals 15 residues. The CDR3 bases are TGTGCCAGCAACAGGACAGGCGTCCGGAATCAGCCCCAGCATTTT. Translated, it gives CASNRTGVRNQPQHF.

V and J are TRBV2 and TRBJ1-2; D may be TRBD1 (6 bases). CDR1 is SNHLY, CDR2 FYNNEI, per germline. The CDR3 covers 15 residues. V gave up 5 bases and J gave up 0 bases, with 13 bases separating them. CDR3 nucleotides: TGTGCCAGCAGTCCCCGGGGGACAACTAACTATGGCTACACCTTC. Its protein product is CASSPRGTTNYGYTF.

The chain joins TRBV25-1 to TRBJ2-1; 8 nucleotides agree with TRBD1. The CDR3 spans 15 residues. The V gene end was trimmed by 2 bases and the J gene end by 4 bases; junction bases not matched to a gene: 4. Germline V gene sequence: CDR1 MGHDK, CDR2 SYGVNS. This chain's CDR3 is CASSEVRGQYNEQFF. CDR3 in DNA: TGTGCCAGCAGTGAAGTCAGGGGGCAGTACAATGAGCAGTTCTTC.

This clone was picked up many times. The chain has TRBV6-1 and TRBJ2-1; D is unclear. The CDR3 runs 15 residues. Germline values: CDR1 MNHNS, CDR2 SASEGT. V lost 0 bases and J 6 bases, leaving 12 bases between the germline ends. CDR3 sequence (DNA): TGTGCCAGCAGTGAAGCGGGGTACCCTAGCAATGAGCAGTTCTTC. Encoded protein: CASSEAGYPSNEQFF.

V gene TRBV6-1 combines with J gene TRBJ1-2, with D tentatively TRBD1 (5 bases). Germline V gene sequence: CDR1 MNHNS, CDR2 SASEGT. Trimming stripped 1 base from V and 2 bases from J, with 5 bases between. This CDR3 region has 13 residues. DNA of the CDR3: TGTGCCAGCAGTGAAGGGGGGAACTATGGCTACACCTTC. Its protein is CASSEGGNYGYTF.

A few counts support this clone. The CDR3 loop reads CASSQGQGRDTEAFF. As DNA, the CDR3 is TGTGCCAGCAGCCAAGGACAGGGGCGGGACACTGAAGCTTTCTTT. The V and J genes are TRBV9 and TRBJ1-1; 9 nucleotides agree with TRBD1. The CDR3 consists of 15 residues. Losses at the gene ends were 4 bases for V and 3 bases for J; bases not matched to a gene: 7. Germline V CDR1 and CDR2: SGDLS, YYNGEE.